These 27 T cell receptor beta chains were all obtained from the same sample, sequenced in a study of T cell responses to AZD1222 COVID-19 vaccine. The table came from immunoSEQ multiplex PCR; TCRdb's copy has only in-frame clones and leaves some out. The profile shows around 150,000 clones, roughly 85% of them singletons. The sequencing here drew on peripheral blood, taken 28 days after the second dose of the MenACWY control vaccine. These receptor sequences come from an adult who received the MenACWY meningococcal vaccine as a control.

This clone has a handful of counts. This sequence joins TRBV9 and TRBJ2-3, with 8 bases identical to TRBD2. The CDR3 runs 16 residues. With V trimmed by 4 bases and J by 8 bases, 15 bases remained unmatched. Germline V lookup: CDR1 SGDLS, CDR2 YYNGEE. The CDR3 sequence: CASSPRLAPEHGTQYF. CDR3 sequence (DNA): TGTGCCAGCAGCCCCCGACTAGCGCCCGAGCACGGTACGCAGTATTTT.

The chain uses TRBV5-1 and TRBJ1-1; TRBD1 agrees at 11 bases. Germline V gene sequence: CDR1 SGHRS, CDR2 YFSETQ. CDR3 length: 15 amino acids. V shed 3 bases and J 3 bases; nucleotides not matched to a gene: 4. In DNA form, the CDR3 reads TGCGCCAGCAGCTCTACGGGACAGGGGGACACTGAAGCTTTCTTT. Its translation is CASSSTGQGDTEAFF.

The genes are TRBV10-3 and TRBJ2-2; TRBD1 matches 9 bases. V gave up 0 bases and J gave up 7 bases; unmatched junction bases: 3. CDR3 length: 15 amino acids. Germline-derived CDR1 and CDR2 are ENHRY and SYGVKD. CDR3 residues: CAISESGQGSGELFF. CDR3 coding DNA: TGTGCCATCAGTGAGTCGGGACAGGGTAGCGGGGAGCTGTTTTTT.

This rearrangement joins TRBV5-1 to TRBJ2-7, with D perhaps TRBD2 (6 bases). Per the germline V gene, CDR1 is SGHRS and CDR2 is YFSETQ. This CDR3 is built from 15 residues. The V end was cut by 0 bases, the J end by 5 bases, with 15 bases between. CDR3 nucleotides: TGCGCCAGCAGCTTGGGGCTCCGAGGCGGGGACGAGCAGTACTTC. Translated, it gives CASSLGLRGGDEQYF.

V usage is TRBV7-9 and J usage is TRBJ1-4; D possibly corresponds to TRBD1 (6 bases). The germline V gene encodes CDR1 SEHNR and CDR2 FQNEAQ (reference sequence). V dropped 11 bases and J dropped 0 bases, with 13 bases sitting between them. The CDR3 extends over 14 amino acids. CDR3 in amino acids: CAGGGAATNEKLFF. The CDR3 DNA follows: TGTGCCGGAGGGGGGGCTGCAACTAATGAAAAACTGTTTTTT.

The chain employs TRBV11-2 and TRBJ1-5; possible D gene TRBD1, 5 bases. This CDR3 is built from 14 residues. CDR1 is SGHAT and CDR2 is FQNNGV in the germline V gene. V dropped 3 bases and J dropped 5 bases, with 11 bases sitting between them. CDR3 DNA sequence: TGTGCCAGCAGCTTGTATGGGGGGGATCAGCCCCAGCATTTT. Protein: CASSLYGGDQPQHF.

V usage is TRBV21-1 and J usage is TRBJ2-7; TRBD2, the table's D call, was not compared with the DNA. TRBV21-1 is labeled a pseudogene. The CDR3 contains 16 residues. The CDR3 sequence: CASSKKPPLGPIEQYF. The CDR3 DNA is TGTGCCAGCAGCAAAAAACCCCCCCTAGGTCCCATCGAGCAGTACTTC.

The rearrangement links TRBV7-2 to TRBJ1-5; no clear D gene. V lost 1 base to trimming and J lost 3 bases, with 10 bases between them. Per the germline V gene, CDR1 is SGHTA and CDR2 is FQGNSA. The CDR3 has 15 residues. For the CDR3, the DNA is TGTGCCAGCAGCTTAGAGGCAGGATCCAATCAGCCCCAGCATTTT. This sequence encodes CASSLEAGSNQPQHF.

This chain links TRBV28 with TRBJ1-1; D remains ambiguous. Looked up from germline, CDR1 is MDHEN and CDR2 is SYDVKM. The CDR3 is 14 residues long. Trimming cost V 3 bases and J 0 bases, with 8 bases left between them. This CDR3 reads CASSLWSLNTEAFF. DNA for the CDR3: TGTGCCAGCAGTTTGTGGAGCTTGAACACTGAAGCTTTCTTT. The full variable domain, with the rest looked up from reference TRBV28 and TRBJ1-1, is DVKVTQSSRYLVKRTGEKVFLECVQDMDHENMFWYRQDPGLGLRLIYFSYDVKMKEKGDIPEGYSVSREKKERFSLILESASTNQTSMYLCASSLWSLNTEAFFGQGTRLTVV.

This clone was detected only a few times. This chain uses TRBV9 with TRBJ2-2; D possibly corresponds to TRBD2 (5 bases). V shed 1 base and J shed 5 bases, with 6 bases lying between them. CDR3 length: 13 amino acids. The germline V gene has CDR1 SGDLS and CDR2 YYNGEE. CDR3 region: CASSVTGTGELFF. In DNA, the CDR3 is TGTGCCAGCAGCGTAACGGGAACCGGGGAGCTGTTTTTT.

This rearrangement joins TRBV6-5 to TRBJ1-1; possible D gene TRBD1, 6 bases. Germline assignment: CDR1 MNHEY and CDR2 SVGAGI. The CDR3 is 16 residues long. Trimming shortened V by 2 bases and J by 1 base, and 14 bases separated the two germline ends. The CDR3 is CASSYPGGGGNTEAFF. The CDR3 DNA follows: TGTGCCAGCAGTTACCCCGGGGGAGGGGGGAACACTGAAGCTTTCTTT.

This sequence joins TRBV6-4 and TRBJ1-5; no firm D call. The V gene's germline CDR1 is MRHNA and CDR2 SNTAGT. The CDR3 is 12 amino acids. Between the trimmed V and J ends, which lost 10 bases and 4 bases, there was a span of 11 bases. In nucleotides, the CDR3 is TGTGCCACCTCCGGGCAAAATCAGCCCCAGCATTTT. It is translated as CATSGQNQPQHF.

The chain uses TRBV12-3 or TRBV12-4 and TRBJ1-5; D is uncertain. Deletions cut 4 bases from V and 8 bases from J, with 9 bases between. CDR3 size: 12 residues. The CDR3 loop is CASSSPLKPQHF. The DNA for the CDR3 is TGTGCCAGCAGTTCCCCCCTAAAGCCCCAGCATTTT.

The chain employs TRBV7-9 and TRBJ1-1; 8 nucleotides line up with TRBD1. Per the germline V gene, CDR1 is SEHNR and CDR2 is FQNEAQ (reference sequence). This CDR3 is built from 14 residues. The J segment lost 4 bases and the V segment lost 3 bases, leaving 4 bases of the junction unmatched. CDR3: CASSLQGAATEAFF. DNA of the CDR3: TGTGCCAGCAGCTTGCAGGGGGCGGCCACTGAAGCTTTCTTT. The entire variable domain, with the rest obtained from reference TRBV7-9 and TRBJ1-1, is as follows: DTGVSQNPRHKITKRGQNVTFRCDPISEHNRLYWYRQTLGQGPEFLTYFQNEAQLEKSRLLSDRFSAERPKGSFSTLEIQRTEQGDSAMYLCASSLQGAATEAFFGQGTRLTVV.

V gene TRBV6-5 combines with J gene TRBJ1-2; D is unresolved. Germline lookup yields CDR1 MNHEY and CDR2 SVGAGI. CDR3 length: 14 residues. V was trimmed by 5 bases and J by 4 bases, leaving 14 bases between them. CDR3 sequence reads: CASSPGQLGYGYTF. The DNA of the CDR3 is TGTGCCAGCAGTCCCGGGCAGCTGGGCTATGGCTACACCTTC.

The chain uses TRBV19 and TRBJ2-2; no clear D gene. The germline V and J ends were trimmed by 0 bases and 0 bases, with 11 bases remaining between them. The CDR3 length is 17 residues. Per the germline V gene, CDR1 is LNHDA and CDR2 is SQIVND (reference sequence). CDR3 loop: CASSIDVQRTNTGELFF. CDR3 DNA sequence: TGTGCCAGTAGTATAGATGTCCAACGGACGAACACCGGGGAGCTGTTTTTT.

This sequence joins TRBV11-2 and TRBJ2-2; no clear D. The CDR3 is made up of 16 amino acids. The germline CDR1 and CDR2 sequences are SGHAT and FQNNGV. Trimming removed 5 bases at V and 8 bases at J, with 21 bases between. The CDR3 sequence: CASSPGLASVFGELFF. In DNA, the CDR3 is TGTGCCAGCAGCCCCGGCCTGGCAAGCGTATTTGGGGAGCTGTTTTTT.

This clone has a handful of counts. The rearrangement links TRBV25-1 to TRBJ1-2; 9 nucleotides line up with TRBD1. V shed 9 bases, J shed 2 bases, and the junction held 10 bases outside the gene matches. The CDR3 consists of 15 residues. Germline loops: CDR1 MGHDK, CDR2 SYGVNS. The CDR3 region has the DNA TGTGCCAGTGGGACGTCAGACAGGGGGAACTATGGCTACACCTTC. Its translation: CASGTSDRGNYGYTF.

The chain combines TRBV11-2 with TRBJ2-7; 11 positions agree with TRBD2. Germline loops: CDR1 SGHAT, CDR2 FQNNGV. The CDR3 contains 16 residues. V was pared by 5 bases and J by 0 bases, with 6 bases of the junction left unmatched. As DNA, the CDR3 is TGTGCCAGCAGCCAGAGTCTAGCGGGAGGCTCCTACGAGCAGTACTTC. Amino acids: CASSQSLAGGSYEQYF.

The V and J genes are TRBV18 and TRBJ1-4, with D tentatively TRBD1 (6 bases). Trimming took off 3 bases at V and 4 bases at J, with 15 bases between the two ends. This CDR3 comprises 16 residues. Germline V gene data show CDR1 as KGHSH and CDR2 as LQKENI. CDR3 residues: CASSPYQGIDNEKLFF. CDR3 in DNA: TGTGCCAGCTCACCTTACCAGGGGATTGATAATGAAAAACTGTTTTTT.

This clone has a single count. V and J are TRBV11-2 and TRBJ1-5; TRBD1 matches 8 bases. This CDR3 is 16 amino acids long. The junction had 4 bases not matched to a gene; V was cut back by 1 base and J by 2 bases. The V gene's germline CDR1 is SGHAT and CDR2 FQNNGV. CDR3 bases: TGTGCCAGCAGCTTAGGCCCGGGACAGGGCAATCAGCCCCAGCATTTT. Amino acids: CASSLGPGQGNQPQHF. Drawing the rest from reference TRBV11-2 and TRBJ1-5, the complete variable domain is EAGVAQSPRYKIIEKRQSVAFWCNPISGHATLYWYQQILGQGPKLLIQFQNNGVVDDSQLPKDRFSAERLKGVDSTLKIQPAKLEDSAVYLCASSLGPGQGNQPQHFGDGTRLSIL.

The CDR3 DNA sequence: TGTGCCAGCAGCTCGACAGGGATTGGCGAGCAGTACGTC. Translating gives CASSSTGIGEQYV. The chain has TRBV6-5 and TRBJ2-7, with TRBD1 matching 7 bases. V lost 6 bases, J lost 6 bases, and 8 bases stayed unmatched. CDR1 and CDR2 (germline): MNHEY, SVGAGI. The length of the CDR3 is 13 residues.

In this sample, this clone turned up a few times. The CDR3 DNA sequence: TGTGCCAGCAGTCTCACCCTTCTTCTGAACACTGAAGCTTTCTTT. Its translation is CASSLTLLLNTEAFF. The chain couples TRBV27 to TRBJ1-1; D not resolved. CDR1 is MNHEY and CDR2 is SMNVEV in the germline V gene (reference sequence). The CDR3 is 15 amino acids. Deletions cut 5 bases from V and 0 bases from J, with 13 bases between.

This rearrangement joins TRBV7-2 to TRBJ2-7, with 10 bases matching TRBD2. The CDR3 has 17 amino acids. Unmatched junction bases numbered 6, after V lost 1 base and J lost 0 bases. Germline V gene lookup returns CDR1 SGHTA and CDR2 FQGNSA. The CDR3 DNA sequence: TGTGCCAGCAGCTTAGTGCTAGCGGGAGTGCGCTCCTACGAGCAGTACTTC. Translation gives CASSLVLAGVRSYEQYF.

This chain joins TRBV7-2 and TRBJ1-1, with 8 bases lining up with TRBD1. With 3 bases clipped from V and 1 base from J, the junction kept 4 bases outside the gene matches. The CDR3 contains 15 residues. The germline V gene has CDR1 SGHTA and CDR2 FQGNSA. For the CDR3, the DNA is TGTGCCAGCAGCTTTAGAGACAGGGGGAACACTGAAGCTTTCTTT. It yields the protein CASSFRDRGNTEAFF.

This rearrangement joins TRBV5-1 to TRBJ2-7; D is possibly TRBD1 (6 bases). V lost 0 bases and J lost 5, with 9 bases in between. The germline V gene has CDR1 SGHRS and CDR2 YFSETQ. This CDR3 has 13 residues. CDR3 DNA: TGCGCCAGCAGCTTGGCACAGGGACACGAGCAGTACGTC. This gives the protein CASSLAQGHEQYV.

This clone appeared once. The chain couples TRBV12-5 to TRBJ2-5; D possibly corresponds to TRBD2 (5 bases). CDR3 size: 16 residues. V was trimmed by 1 base and J by 6 bases, leaving 18 bases between them. Germline V gene lookup returns CDR1 LGHNT and CDR2 FRNRAP. For the CDR3, the DNA is TGTGCTAGTGGTTTGGGCGAGGGCCTCGGCGGACAGACCCAGTACTTC. Its protein product is CASGLGEGLGGQTQYF. Variable domain in full (rest from reference TRBV12-5 and TRBJ2-5): DARVTQTPRHKVTEMGQEVTMRCQPILGHNTVFWYRQTMMQGLELLAYFRNRAPLDDSGMPKDRFSAEMPDATLATLKIQPSEPRDSAVYFCASGLGEGLGGQTQYFGPGTRLLVL.